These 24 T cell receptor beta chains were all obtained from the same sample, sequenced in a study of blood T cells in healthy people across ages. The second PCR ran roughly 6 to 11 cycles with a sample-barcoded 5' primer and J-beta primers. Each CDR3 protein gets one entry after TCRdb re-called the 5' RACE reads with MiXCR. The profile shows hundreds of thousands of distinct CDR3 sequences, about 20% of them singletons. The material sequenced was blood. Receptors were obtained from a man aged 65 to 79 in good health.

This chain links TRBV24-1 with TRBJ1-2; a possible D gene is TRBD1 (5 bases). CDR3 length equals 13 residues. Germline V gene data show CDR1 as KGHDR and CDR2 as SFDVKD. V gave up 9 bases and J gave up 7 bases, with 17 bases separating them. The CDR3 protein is CATALGGASGYTF. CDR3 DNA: TGTGCCACCGCCTTGGGAGGGGCCAGTGGCTACACCTTC.

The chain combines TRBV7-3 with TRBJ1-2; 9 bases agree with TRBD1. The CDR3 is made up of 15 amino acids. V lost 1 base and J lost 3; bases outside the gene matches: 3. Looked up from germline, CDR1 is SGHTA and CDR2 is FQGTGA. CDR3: CASSLIRTGDYGYTF. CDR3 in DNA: TGTGCCAGCAGCTTAATACGGACAGGGGACTATGGCTACACCTTC.

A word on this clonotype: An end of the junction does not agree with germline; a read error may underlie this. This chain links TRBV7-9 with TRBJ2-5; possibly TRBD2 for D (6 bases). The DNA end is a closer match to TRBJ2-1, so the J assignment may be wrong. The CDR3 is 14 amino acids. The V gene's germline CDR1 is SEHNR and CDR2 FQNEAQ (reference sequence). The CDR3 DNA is TGTACCAGCAGCTCCCTGACTAGAATCCATGAGCAGTTCTTC. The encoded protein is CTSSSLTRIHEQFF.

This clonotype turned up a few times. CDR3 protein: CASATNTGELFF. DNA for the CDR3: TGTGCCAGCGCAACAAACACCGGGGAGCTGTTTTTT. The chain is built from TRBV6-2 or TRBV6-3 and TRBJ2-2; unclear D gene. With 8 bases removed from V and 2 bases from J, the gap between germline ends came to 6 bases. Germline values: CDR1 MNHEY, CDR2 SVGEGT. The CDR3 runs to 12 residues.

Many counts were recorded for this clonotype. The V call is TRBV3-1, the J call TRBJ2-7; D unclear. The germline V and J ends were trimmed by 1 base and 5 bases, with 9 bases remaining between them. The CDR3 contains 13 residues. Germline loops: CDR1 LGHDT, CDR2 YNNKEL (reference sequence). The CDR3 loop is CASSQVEENEQYV. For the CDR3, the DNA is TGTGCCAGCAGCCAAGTTGAGGAGAACGAGCAGTACGTC.

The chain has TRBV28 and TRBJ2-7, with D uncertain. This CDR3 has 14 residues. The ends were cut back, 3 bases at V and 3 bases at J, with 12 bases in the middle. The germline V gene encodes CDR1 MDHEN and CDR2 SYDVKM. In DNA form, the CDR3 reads TGTGCCAGCAGTTTGTCCGCCGGACGCTACGAGCAGTACTTC. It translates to CASSLSAGRYEQYF.

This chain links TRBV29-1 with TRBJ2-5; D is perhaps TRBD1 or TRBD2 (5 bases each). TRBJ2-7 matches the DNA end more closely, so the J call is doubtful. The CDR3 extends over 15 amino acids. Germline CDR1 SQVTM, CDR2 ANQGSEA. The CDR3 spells CSVEEEAGTSGEQYV. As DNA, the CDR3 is TGCAGCGTTGAAGAAGAGGCAGGGACCTCTGGCGAGCAGTACGTC.

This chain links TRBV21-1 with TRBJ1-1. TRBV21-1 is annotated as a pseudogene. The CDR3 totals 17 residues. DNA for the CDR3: TGTGCCAGCAGCAAAGCGCGTTGGGCAGGGCAATACACTGAAGCTTTCTTT. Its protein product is CASSKARWAGQYTEAFF.

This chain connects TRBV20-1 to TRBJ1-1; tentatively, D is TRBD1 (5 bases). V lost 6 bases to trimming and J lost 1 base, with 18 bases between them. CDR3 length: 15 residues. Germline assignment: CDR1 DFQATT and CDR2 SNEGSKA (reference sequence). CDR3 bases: TGCAGTGCCGGGACCCGTGGGTGGGGGAACACTGAAGCTTTCTTT. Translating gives CSAGTRGWGNTEAFF.

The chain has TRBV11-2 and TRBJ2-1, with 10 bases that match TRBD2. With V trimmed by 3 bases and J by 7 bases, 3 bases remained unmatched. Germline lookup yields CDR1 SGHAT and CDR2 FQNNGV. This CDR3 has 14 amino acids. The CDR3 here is CASSLGLARNEQFF. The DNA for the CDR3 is TGTGCCAGCAGCTTGGGACTAGCGAGGAATGAGCAGTTCTTC.

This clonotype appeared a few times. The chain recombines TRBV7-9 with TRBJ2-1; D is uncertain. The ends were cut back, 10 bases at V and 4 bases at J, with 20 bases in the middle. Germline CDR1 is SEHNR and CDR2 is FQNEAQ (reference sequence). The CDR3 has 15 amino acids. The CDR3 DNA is TGTGCCACCACTTCTAGGCTTACACCTTACAATGAGCAGTTCTTC. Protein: CATTSRLTPYNEQFF.

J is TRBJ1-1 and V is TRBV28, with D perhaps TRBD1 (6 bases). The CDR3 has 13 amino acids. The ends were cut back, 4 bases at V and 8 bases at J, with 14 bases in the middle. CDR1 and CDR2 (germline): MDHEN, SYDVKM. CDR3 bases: TGTGCCAGCAGTTCGACGAAGGGGACAGAAGCTTTCTTT. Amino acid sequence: CASSSTKGTEAFF.

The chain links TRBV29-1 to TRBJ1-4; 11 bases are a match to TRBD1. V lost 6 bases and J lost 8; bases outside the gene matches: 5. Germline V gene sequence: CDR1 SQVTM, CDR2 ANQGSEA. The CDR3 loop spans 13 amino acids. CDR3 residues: CSVGTGGDEKLFF. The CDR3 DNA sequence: TGCAGCGTCGGGACAGGGGGGGACGAAAAACTGTTTTTT.

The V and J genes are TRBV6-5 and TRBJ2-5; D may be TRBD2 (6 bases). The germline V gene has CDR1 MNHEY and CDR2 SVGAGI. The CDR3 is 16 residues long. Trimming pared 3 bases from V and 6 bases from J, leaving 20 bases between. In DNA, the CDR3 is TGTGCCAGCAGTTATGGGAGTGCCGGGGGTTGGAAGACCCAGTACTTC. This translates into CASSYGSAGGWKTQYF.

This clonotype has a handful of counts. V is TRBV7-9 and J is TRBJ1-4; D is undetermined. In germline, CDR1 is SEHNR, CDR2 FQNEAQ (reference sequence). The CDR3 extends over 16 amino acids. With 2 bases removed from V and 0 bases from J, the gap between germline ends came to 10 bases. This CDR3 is CASSLRRAATNEKLFF. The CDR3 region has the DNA TGTGCCAGCAGCTTAAGGCGGGCGGCAACTAATGAAAAACTGTTTTTT. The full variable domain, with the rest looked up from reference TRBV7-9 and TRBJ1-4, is DTGVSQNPRHKITKRGQNVTFRCDPISEHNRLYWYRQTLGQGPEFLTYFQNEAQLEKSRLLSDRFSAERPKGSFSTLEIQRTEQGDSAMYLCASSLRRAATNEKLFFGSGTQLSVL.

The CDR3 is CSARGGRAFQETQYF. CDR3 DNA sequence: TGCAGTGCTAGAGGGGGCAGGGCGTTCCAAGAGACCCAGTACTTC. This chain links TRBV20-1 with TRBJ2-5, with a tentative D call TRBD1 (5 bases). Germline CDR1 is DFQATT and CDR2 is SNEGSKA (reference sequence). The germline V and J ends were trimmed by 1 base and 1 base, with 13 bases remaining between them. The CDR3 loop spans 15 amino acids.

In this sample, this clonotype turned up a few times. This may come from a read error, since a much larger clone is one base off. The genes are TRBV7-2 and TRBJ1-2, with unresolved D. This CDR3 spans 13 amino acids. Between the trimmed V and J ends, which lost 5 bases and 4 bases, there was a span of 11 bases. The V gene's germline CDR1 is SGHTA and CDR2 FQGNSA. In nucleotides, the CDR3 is TGTGCCAGCAGCCGTCTCAAGGCCTATGGCTACACCTTC. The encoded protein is CASSRLKAYGYTF. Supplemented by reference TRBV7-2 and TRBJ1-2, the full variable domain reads GAGVSQSPSNKVTEKGKDVELRCDPISGHTALYWYRQSLGQGLEFLIYFQGNSAPDKSGLPSDRFSAERTGGSVSTLTIQRTQQEDSAVYLCASSRLKAYGYTFGSGTRLTVV.

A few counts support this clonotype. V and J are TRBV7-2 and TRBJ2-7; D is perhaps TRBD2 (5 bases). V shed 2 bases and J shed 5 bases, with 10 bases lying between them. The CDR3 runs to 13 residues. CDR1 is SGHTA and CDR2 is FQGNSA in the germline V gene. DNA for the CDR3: TGTGCCAGCAGCTTAACTAGGTTCGACGAGCAGTACGTC. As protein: CASSLTRFDEQYV.

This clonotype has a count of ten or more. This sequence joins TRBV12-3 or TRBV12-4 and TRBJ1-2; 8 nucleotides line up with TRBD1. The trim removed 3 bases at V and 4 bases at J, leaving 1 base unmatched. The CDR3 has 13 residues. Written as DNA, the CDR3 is TGTGCCAGCAGTTTCGGGACAGGCTATGGCTACACCTTC. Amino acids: CASSFGTGYGYTF.

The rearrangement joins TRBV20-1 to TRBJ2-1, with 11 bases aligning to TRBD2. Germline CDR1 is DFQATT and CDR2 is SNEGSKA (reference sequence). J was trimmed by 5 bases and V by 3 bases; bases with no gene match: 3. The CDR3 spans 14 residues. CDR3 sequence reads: CSASSGGVHNEQFF. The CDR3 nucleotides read TGCAGTGCTAGTAGCGGGGGGGTCCACAATGAGCAGTTCTTC.

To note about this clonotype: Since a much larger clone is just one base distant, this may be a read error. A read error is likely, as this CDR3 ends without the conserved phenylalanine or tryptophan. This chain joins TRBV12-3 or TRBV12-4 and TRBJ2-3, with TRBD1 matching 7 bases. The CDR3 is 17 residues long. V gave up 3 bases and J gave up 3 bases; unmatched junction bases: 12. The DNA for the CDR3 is TGTGCCAGCAGTTTTCGCCCCAAGGGGGCGAGGACAGATACGCAGTATTCT. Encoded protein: CASSFRPKGARTDTQYS.

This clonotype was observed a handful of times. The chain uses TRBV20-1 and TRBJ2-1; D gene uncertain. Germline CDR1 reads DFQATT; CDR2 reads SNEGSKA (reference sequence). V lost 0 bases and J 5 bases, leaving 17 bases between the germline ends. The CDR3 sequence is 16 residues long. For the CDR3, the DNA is TGCAGTGCTAGAGATGGCGGCGCGGAGTTTGACAATGAGCAGTTCTTC. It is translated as CSARDGGAEFDNEQFF.

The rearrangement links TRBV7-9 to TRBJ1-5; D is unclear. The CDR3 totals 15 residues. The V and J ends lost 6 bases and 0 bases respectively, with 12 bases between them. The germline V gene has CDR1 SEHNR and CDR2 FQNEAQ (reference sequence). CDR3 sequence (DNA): TGTGCCAGCAGTGGTGGGAGTTATAGCAATCAGCCCCAGCATTTT. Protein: CASSGGSYSNQPQHF. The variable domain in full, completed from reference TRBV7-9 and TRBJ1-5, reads DTGVSQNPRHKITKRGQNVTFRCDPISEHNRLYWYRQTLGQGPEFLTYFQNEAQLEKSRLLSDRFSAERPKGSFSTLEIQRTEQGDSAMYLCASSGGSYSNQPQHFGDGTRLSIL.

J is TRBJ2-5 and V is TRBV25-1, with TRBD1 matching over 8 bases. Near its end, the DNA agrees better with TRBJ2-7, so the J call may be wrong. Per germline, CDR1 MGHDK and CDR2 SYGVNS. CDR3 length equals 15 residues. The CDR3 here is CASSDPGQGGYEQYF. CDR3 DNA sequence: TGTGCCAGCAGTGACCCCGGACAGGGTGGCTACGAGCAGTACTTC.